Below are 29 T cell receptor beta chains sequenced from a single sample in a study of cytomegalovirus exposure and HLA in healthy donors. Use of 60 Vbeta and 13 Jbeta primers characterized the PCR. TCRdb keeps only in-frame clones here, not all; method: immunoSEQ multiplex PCR. The table lists 85,000 to 130,000 clones, about 75% of them singletons. Sequencing used PBMCs. The receptors originated from a woman younger than 30 in good health and CMV-seropositive.

The chain combines TRBV7-2 with TRBJ2-1, with 8 bases that match TRBD2. The CDR3 has 16 residues. Trimming removed 5 bases from V and 7 bases from J; junction bases left unmatched: 13. Germline-derived CDR1 and CDR2 are SGHTA and FQGNSA. CDR3 DNA sequence: TGTGCCAGCAGCCTCTTTAGCGGGACGAGTGCGAATGAGCAGTTCTTC. Protein: CASSLFSGTSANEQFF.

This clone was observed a handful of times. The V gene is TRBV13, the J gene TRBJ2-1; possibly TRBD2 for D (5 bases). Germline V gene sequence: CDR1 PRHDT, CDR2 FYEKMQ (reference sequence). The CDR3 is 16 residues long. Trimming cost V 3 bases and J 0 bases, with 12 bases left between them. CDR3 protein: CASSFVRDHSYNEQFF. Written as DNA, the CDR3 is TGTGCCAGCAGCTTTGTGAGGGATCACTCCTACAATGAGCAGTTCTTC.

The DNA of the CDR3 is TGCGCCAGCAGCTTGAATCGGGGTCCCGTCTACGAGCAGTACTTC. Encoded protein: CASSLNRGPVYEQYF. The rearrangement uses TRBV5-1 and TRBJ2-7; TRBD2 might be the D (5 bases). Trimming removed 1 base at V and 3 bases at J, with 14 bases between. CDR1 and CDR2 from the germline V gene are SGHRS and YFSETQ. CDR3 length: 15 residues.

The CDR3 spells CACSEQFGNEQFF. Written as DNA, the CDR3 is TGTGCCTGCTCCGAGCAATTCGGGAATGAGCAGTTCTTC. The chain links TRBV30 to TRBJ2-1, with no clear D. CDR1 is GTSNPN, CDR2 SVGIG, per germline (reference sequence). Trimming shortened V by 6 bases and J by 7 bases, and 16 bases separated the two germline ends. There are 13 residues in the CDR3.

This clone was counted a few times. This chain joins TRBV19 and TRBJ1-5; D not certain. The CDR3 totals 15 residues. Germline V gene lookup returns CDR1 LNHDA and CDR2 SQIVND (reference sequence). V was shortened by 6 bases and J by 0 bases, with 12 bases between the two germline ends. The CDR3 DNA sequence: TGTGCCAGTAGATCGGTTTACTATAGCAATCAGCCCCAGCATTTT. Its translation is CASRSVYYSNQPQHF.

The CDR3 region is CASSLDSAGGHNEQFF. Here the CDR3 DNA reads TGTGCCAGCAGCTTAGATTCAGCGGGAGGCCACAATGAGCAGTTCTTC. The chain uses TRBV11-2 and TRBJ2-1, with 9 positions matching TRBD2. This CDR3 has 16 residues. J lost 5 bases, V lost 0 bases, and 5 bases had no gene match. Per the germline V gene, CDR1 is SGHAT and CDR2 is FQNNGV.

This clone was seen a handful of times. The chain carries TRBV7-2 and TRBJ1-4; D uncertain. Germline CDR1 reads SGHTA; CDR2 reads FQGNSA. V lost 5 bases and J lost 7, with 11 bases in between. This CDR3 region has 13 residues. The CDR3 DNA is TGTGCCAGCAGCCGAGCGGAGGGTGAAAAACTGTTTTTT. Its translation: CASSRAEGEKLFF. The whole variable domain, filled in from reference TRBV7-2 and TRBJ1-4, reads GAGVSQSPSNKVTEKGKDVELRCDPISGHTALYWYRQSLGQGLEFLIYFQGNSAPDKSGLPSDRFSAERTGGSVSTLTIQRTQQEDSAVYLCASSRAEGEKLFFGSGTQLSVL.

This clone came up once. The chain uses TRBV12-5 and TRBJ2-6; TRBD1 matches at 7 bases. The CDR3 spans 13 residues. Germline CDR1 reads LGHNT; CDR2 reads FRNRAP. Trimming removed 10 bases from V and 4 bases from J; junction bases left unmatched: 4. The CDR3 DNA follows: TGTGCTAAAAGGGGGCTCGGGGCCAACGTCCTGACTTTC. The encoded protein is CAKRGLGANVLTF.

V gene TRBV27 combines with J gene TRBJ1-6, with D tentatively TRBD1 (6 bases). CDR3 size: 17 residues. V was cut by 5 bases and J by 7 bases, with 21 bases left in between. The germline V gene encodes CDR1 MNHEY and CDR2 SMNVEV (reference sequence). The CDR3 spells CASSRRGGGGGNSPLHF. The CDR3 DNA reads TGTGCCAGCAGTCGCCGGGGGGGAGGGGGTGGGAATTCACCCCTCCACTTT.

The chain combines TRBV10-3 with TRBJ2-5, with D possibly being TRBD2 (5 bases). V was trimmed by 4 bases and J by 4 bases, leaving 10 bases between them. The length of the CDR3 is 13 residues. Looked up from germline, CDR1 is ENHRY and CDR2 is SYGVKD. The CDR3 loop reads CAISGLAGETQYF. CDR3 nucleotide sequence: TGTGCCATCAGTGGTCTAGCAGGAGAGACCCAGTACTTC.

V gene TRBV2 combines with J gene TRBJ2-5; 9 nucleotides agree with TRBD1. The CDR3 has 16 residues. Germline V gene data show CDR1 as SNHLY and CDR2 as FYNNEI. V trimming: 4 bases; J trimming: 5 bases; junction bases outside the gene matches: 11. The CDR3: CASSGGGTGMKETQYF. The CDR3 coding sequence is TGTGCCAGCAGTGGGGGGGGGACAGGGATGAAGGAGACCCAGTACTTC.

The table lists this clone with a few counts. The rearrangement links TRBV7-8 to TRBJ1-4; 10 positions agree with TRBD1. Trimming cost V 6 bases and J 4 bases; bases outside gene matches: 8. Germline V gene sequence: CDR1 SGHVS, CDR2 FQNEAQ. This CDR3 spans 16 amino acids. The CDR3 DNA follows: TGTGCCAGCAGTAAACGACAGGGGGCCGATAATGAAAAACTGTTTTTT. Amino acids: CASSKRQGADNEKLFF.

The sample holds a few counts of this clone. The V and J genes are TRBV15 and TRBJ2-7, with TRBD1 identical over 7 bases. CDR1 LNHNV and CDR2 YYDKDF come from the germline V gene (reference sequence). The CDR3 is 13 residues long. J gave up 0 bases and V 8 bases, and 4 bases lay outside the gene matches. The CDR3 reads CATRTGSSYEQYF. The DNA of the CDR3 is TGTGCCACCCGGACAGGAAGCTCCTACGAGCAGTACTTC.

The chain uses TRBV27 and TRBJ2-5, with 7 bases lining up with TRBD2. J gave up 1 base and V 5 bases, and 7 bases lay outside the gene matches. CDR1 is MNHEY, CDR2 SMNVEV, per germline (reference sequence). The length of the CDR3 is 15 residues. DNA for the CDR3: TGTGCCAGCAGTCCAACGGGACTAACCCAAGAGACCCAGTACTTC. Translated: CASSPTGLTQETQYF.

V usage is TRBV19 and J usage is TRBJ1-1, with a tentative D call TRBD1 (5 bases). Germline V gene lookup returns CDR1 LNHDA and CDR2 SQIVND (reference sequence). V gave up 7 bases and J gave up 4 bases, with 13 bases separating them. The CDR3 is 13 amino acids. CDR3 nucleotide sequence: TGTGCCAGTACCAAAGACAGTCCCACTGAAGCTTTCTTT. Protein product: CASTKDSPTEAFF.

This rearrangement joins TRBV13 to TRBJ2-7; TRBD2 aligns across 12 bases. V shed 0 bases and J 6 bases; nucleotides not matched to a gene: 0. This CDR3 is 14 amino acids long. Germline lookup yields CDR1 PRHDT and CDR2 FYEKMQ (reference sequence). The CDR3 loop reads CASSLGTSGSEQYF. Here the CDR3 DNA reads TGTGCCAGCAGCTTAGGGACTAGCGGGAGCGAGCAGTACTTC.

The CDR3 DNA reads TGTGCCAGCAGCTTCAGGGAGGGTTGGTATGGCTACACCTTC. Encoded protein: CASSFREGWYGYTF. This rearrangement joins TRBV7-8 to TRBJ1-2; a weak D match, TRBD1 (5 bases). Germline CDR1 reads SGHVS; CDR2 reads FQNEAQ. This CDR3 is built from 14 residues. Trimming stripped 3 bases from V and 5 bases from J, with 13 bases between.

This clone was observed a handful of times. J is TRBJ2-3 and V is TRBV28; 10 bases map to TRBD1. This CDR3 contains 14 residues. Germline loops: CDR1 MDHEN, CDR2 SYDVKM. CDR3 loop: CAFGDRGRGDTQYF. The CDR3 DNA sequence: TGTGCTTTCGGGGACAGGGGTCGGGGAGATACGCAGTATTTT. The variable domain in full, completed from reference TRBV28 and TRBJ2-3, reads DVKVTQSSRYLVKRTGEKVFLECVQDMDHENMFWYRQDPGLGLRLIYFSYDVKMKEKGDIPEGYSVSREKKERFSLILESASTNQTSMYLCAFGDRGRGDTQYFGPGTRLTVL.

This CDR3 reads CASSLGGQGSNQPQHF. The CDR3 DNA reads as TGTGCCAGCAGCTTAGGGGGACAGGGTAGCAATCAGCCCCAGCATTTT. The chain is built from TRBV7-6 and TRBJ1-5; TRBD1 matches at 9 bases. Germline V gene data show CDR1 as SGHVS and CDR2 as FNYEAQ. This CDR3 region has 16 residues. V lost 1 base and J lost 0; bases outside the gene matches: 1.

This clone occurred a few times. This chain uses TRBV4-1 with TRBJ1-3, with D perhaps matching TRBD1 (6 bases). This CDR3 comprises 16 residues. The germline V gene has CDR1 MGHRA and CDR2 YSYEKL. The V end was cut by 4 bases, the J end by 0 bases, with 13 bases between. In DNA, the CDR3 is TGCGCCAGCAGCCTAGGACAGTTTGACTCTGGAAACACCATATATTTT. Translated: CASSLGQFDSGNTIYF.

Concerning this clone: One junction end disagrees with the germline gene, perhaps due to a read error. This rearrangement joins TRBV28 to TRBJ2-4, with D unresolved. Germline CDR1 MDHEN, CDR2 SYDVKM. The CDR3 is 16 residues long. CDR3 protein: CTSSLSPREIKNIQYF. CDR3 sequence (DNA): TGTACCAGCAGTTTATCCCCGCGAGAGATAAAAAACATTCAGTACTTC. The variable domain in full, with the rest retrieved from reference TRBV28 and TRBJ2-4, is DVKVTQSSRYLVKRTGEKVFLECVQDMDHENMFWYRQDPGLGLRLIYFSYDVKMKEKGDIPEGYSVSREKKERFSLILESASTNQTSMYLCTSSLSPREIKNIQYFGAGTRLSVL.

This chain uses TRBV28 with TRBJ1-2; 10 bases fit TRBD1. The germline V gene encodes CDR1 MDHEN and CDR2 SYDVKM. Trimming cost V 7 bases and J 8 bases; bases outside gene matches: 13. CDR3 size: 15 residues. CDR3 loop: CASTEPGQGLKGYTF. CDR3 DNA sequence: TGTGCCAGCACCGAACCGGGACAGGGGTTAAAAGGCTACACCTTC.

J is TRBJ2-1 and V is TRBV28; D unresolved. V was trimmed by 8 bases and J by 7 bases, leaving 18 bases between them. This CDR3 spans 14 amino acids. Germline assignment: CDR1 MDHEN and CDR2 SYDVKM. CDR3 residues: CASADGPLVNEQFF. The DNA of the CDR3 is TGTGCCAGCGCCGACGGTCCCCTAGTTAATGAGCAGTTCTTC.

This clone has only one observation. The chain links TRBV4-2 to TRBJ2-7; 8 positions match TRBD1. Trimming cost V 4 bases and J 6 bases; bases outside gene matches: 11. This CDR3 contains 15 residues. CDR1 and CDR2 from the germline V gene are LGHNA and YNFKEQ. In DNA, the CDR3 is TGTGCCAGCAGCCCAACGACAGGGGTTTCCCTCGAGCAGTACTTC. Protein: CASSPTTGVSLEQYF.

The chain employs TRBV30 and TRBJ2-6, with 9 bases aligning to TRBD1. CDR1 is GTSNPN and CDR2 is SVGIG in the germline V gene (reference sequence). The CDR3 runs to 17 residues. The junction had 10 bases not matched to a gene; V was cut back by 3 bases and J by 4 bases. The CDR3 region is CAWSRDRDVSGANVLTF. CDR3 bases: TGTGCCTGGAGCCGGGACAGGGACGTATCAGGGGCCAACGTCCTGACTTTC.

The chain recombines TRBV28 with TRBJ1-4; tentatively, D is TRBD1 (6 bases). The length of the CDR3 is 14 residues. V lost 8 bases to trimming and J lost 4 bases, with 14 bases between them. Germline V gives CDR1 MDHEN, CDR2 SYDVKM. The chain's CDR3 is CASGPTGNNEKLFF. The CDR3 region has the DNA TGTGCCAGCGGCCCGACAGGCAATAATGAAAAACTGTTTTTT.

The chain joins TRBV6-5 to TRBJ2-3, with 11 bases matching TRBD2. The CDR3 length is 16 residues. Germline V gene lookup returns CDR1 MNHEY and CDR2 SVGAGI. V was clipped by 4 bases and J by 2 bases; unmatched bases: 5. CDR3 region: CASSSGTSGITDTQYF. The CDR3 nucleotides are TGTGCCAGCAGTTCCGGGACTAGCGGAATCACAGATACGCAGTATTTT.

The chain carries TRBV27 and TRBJ2-3; 8 bases are a match to TRBD1. The CDR3 loop spans 12 amino acids. Germline CDR1 and CDR2: MNHEY and SMNVEV (reference sequence). V trimming: 11 bases; J trimming: 4 bases; junction bases outside the gene matches: 5. The CDR3 nucleotides read TGTGCCGCAGGGGGCAGGGCAGATACGCAGTATTTT. This encodes CAAGGRADTQYF.

The V call is TRBV19, the J call TRBJ2-3; 9 positions agree with TRBD1. The CDR3 length is 15 residues. Germline V CDR1 and CDR2: LNHDA, SQIVND (reference sequence). Germline trimming cut 5 bases from V and 1 base from J; bases unmatched to any gene: 4. DNA for the CDR3: TGTGCCAGTAGTTCGGGACAGGGCCGCACAGATACGCAGTATTTT. Translation: CASSSGQGRTDTQYF. Drawing the rest from reference TRBV19 and TRBJ2-3, the complete variable domain is DGGITQSPKYLFRKEGQNVTLSCEQNLNHDAMYWYRQDPGQGLRLIYYSQIVNDFQKGDIAEGYSVSREKKESFPLTVTSAQKNPTAFYLCASSSGQGRTDTQYFGPGTRLTVL.